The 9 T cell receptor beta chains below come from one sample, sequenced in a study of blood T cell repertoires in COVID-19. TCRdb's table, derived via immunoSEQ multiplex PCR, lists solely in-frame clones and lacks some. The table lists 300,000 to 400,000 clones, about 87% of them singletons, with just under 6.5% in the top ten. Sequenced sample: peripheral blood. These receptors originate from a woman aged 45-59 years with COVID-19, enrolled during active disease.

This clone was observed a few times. The CDR3 reads CASSQGGQGARGYTF. Here the CDR3 DNA reads TGTGCCAGCAGCCAGGGGGGACAGGGGGCTCGTGGCTACACCTTC. The chain employs TRBV4-2 and TRBJ1-2; 12 nucleotides match TRBD1. Per the germline V gene, CDR1 is LGHNA and CDR2 is YNFKEQ. The V segment lost 3 bases and the J segment 7 bases; nucleotides outside the gene matches: 6. The CDR3 has 15 amino acids.

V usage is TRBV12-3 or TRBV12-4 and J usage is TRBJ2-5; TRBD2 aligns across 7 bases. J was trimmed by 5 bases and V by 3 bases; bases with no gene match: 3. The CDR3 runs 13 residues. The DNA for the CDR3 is TGTGCCAGCAGTTTGCAGGGAGGGGAGACCCAGTACTTC. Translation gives CASSLQGGETQYF.

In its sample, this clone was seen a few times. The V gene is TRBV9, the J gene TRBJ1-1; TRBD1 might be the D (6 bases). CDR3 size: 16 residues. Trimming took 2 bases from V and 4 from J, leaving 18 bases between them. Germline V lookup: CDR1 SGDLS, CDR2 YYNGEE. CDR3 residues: CASSVSYRVGGTEAFF. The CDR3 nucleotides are TGTGCCAGCAGCGTCTCCTACAGGGTCGGAGGCACTGAAGCTTTCTTT.

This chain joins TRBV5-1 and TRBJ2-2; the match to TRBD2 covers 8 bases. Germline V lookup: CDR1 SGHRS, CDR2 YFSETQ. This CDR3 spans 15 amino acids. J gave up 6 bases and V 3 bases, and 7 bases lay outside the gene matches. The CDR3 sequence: CASSYNGRAAGELFF. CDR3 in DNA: TGCGCCAGCAGCTATAACGGGAGGGCCGCCGGGGAGCTGTTTTTT.

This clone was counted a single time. The CDR3 region is CASIGRGRELFF. The CDR3 DNA sequence: TGTGCCAGCATAGGTCGGGGGAGGGAGCTGTTTTTT. The rearrangement joins TRBV12-3 or TRBV12-4 to TRBJ2-2, with D perhaps TRBD2 (6 bases). The CDR3 covers 12 residues. The germline V and J ends were trimmed by 7 bases and 9 bases, with 12 bases remaining between them.

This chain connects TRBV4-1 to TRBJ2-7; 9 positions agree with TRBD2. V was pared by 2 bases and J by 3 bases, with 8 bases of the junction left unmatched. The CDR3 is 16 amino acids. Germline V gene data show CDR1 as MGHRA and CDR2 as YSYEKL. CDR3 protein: CASSQTAGGTHYEQYF. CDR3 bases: TGCGCCAGCAGCCAAACGGCGGGAGGGACCCACTACGAGCAGTACTTC.

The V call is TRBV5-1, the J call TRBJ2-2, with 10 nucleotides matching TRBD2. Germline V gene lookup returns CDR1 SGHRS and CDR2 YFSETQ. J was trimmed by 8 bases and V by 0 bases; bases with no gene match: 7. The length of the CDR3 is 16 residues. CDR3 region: CASSLASVAGGGELFF. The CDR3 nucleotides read TGCGCCAGCAGCTTGGCCAGTGTAGCGGGAGGAGGGGAGCTGTTTTTT.

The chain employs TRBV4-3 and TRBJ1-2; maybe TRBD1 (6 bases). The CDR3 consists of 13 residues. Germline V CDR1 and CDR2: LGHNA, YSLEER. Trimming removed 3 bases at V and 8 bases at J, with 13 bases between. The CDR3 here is CASSHLDRFGYTF. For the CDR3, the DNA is TGCGCCAGCAGCCATCTTGACAGGTTCGGCTACACCTTC.

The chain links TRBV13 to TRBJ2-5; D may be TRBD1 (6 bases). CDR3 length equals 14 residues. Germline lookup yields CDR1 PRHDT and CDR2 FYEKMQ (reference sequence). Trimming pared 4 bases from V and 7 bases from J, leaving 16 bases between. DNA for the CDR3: TGTGCCAGCAGCTCGGGGACATTTGGGGGGACCCAGTACTTC. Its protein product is CASSSGTFGGTQYF.